Listed below are T cell receptor beta chains from one sample, sequenced in a study of cytomegalovirus exposure and HLA in healthy donors. Measured with immunoSEQ multiplex PCR; TCRdb has only the in-frame clones, and not every one. The table lists some 150,000 clones, 8.5% to 10% of them singletons. Sequenced material: PBMCs. The receptor source for this set is a man in his fifties in good health and CMV-seronegative. CDR3s include the opening cysteine and the closing phenylalanine or tryptophan. Fields, in order: J gene, clone size, D gene, V gene, CDR3 DNA, CDR3 protein. D genes are given only for firm matches. Some rows mark clone size as missing; the rest say once, few, many or name a class of expanded clone.

TRBJ1-1,few,.,TRBV9,TGTGCCAGCAGCGCGTCCAGGGGCCCGGCTGAAGCTTTCTTT,CASSASRGPAEAFF
TRBJ2-7,few,.,TRBV19,TGTGCCAGTACCCTCGGACGAGGGCCCTACGAGCAGTACTTC,CASTLGRGPYEQYF
TRBJ1-1,few,TRBD1,TRBV28,TGTGCCAGCAGTAATCTGAACAGGGGGCTTTCGACTGAAGCTTTCTTT,CASSNLNRGLSTEAFF
TRBJ1-4,many,TRBD1,TRBV5-6,TGTGCCAGCAGCTTGGATTCCCACGGGACAGCCCTAGGAAAACTGTTTTTT,CASSLDSHGTALGKLFF
TRBJ2-5,.,.,TRBV6-1,TGTGCCAGCAGTGAATCACCAGGGAACCTTGAAGAGACCCAGTACTTC,CASSESPGNLEETQYF
TRBJ1-1,.,.,TRBV6-5,TGTGCAAGCAGTTACCTCCAGACTGAAGCTTTCTTT,CASSYLQTEAFF
TRBJ2-5,.,.,TRBV4-1,TGCGCCAGCAGCCAAGGGATCAGGGAACAAGAGACCCAGTACTTC,CASSQGIREQETQYF
TRBJ2-1,.,.,TRBV18,TGTGCCAGCTCACCTGGGCCAATTTACAATGAGCAGTTCTTC,CASSPGPIYNEQFF
TRBJ1-1,.,TRBD1,TRBV27,TGTGCCAGCAGTTTTCTACAGGGGGTAGCTTTCTTT,CASSFLQGVAFF
TRBJ2-3,many,TRBD2,TRBV6-1,TGTGCCAGCAGAGTAGGCGGGGGGGAGACTACGCAGTATTTT,CASRVGGGETTQYF
TRBJ1-5,few,.,TRBV5-6,TGTGCCAGCAGCTCCACCCAGCCTACAGGGATGGTTGGTCAGCCCCAGCATTTT,CASSSTQPTGMVGQPQHF
TRBJ2-1,.,TRBD1,TRBV5-1,TGCGCCAGCAGAGGTGACAGGGCTTACAACGAGCAGTTCTTC,CASRGDRAYNEQFF
TRBJ1-6,few,.,TRBV5-6,TGTGCCAGCAGCTTGGAGCAGGGTGCCCTCTCCTATAATTCACCCCTCCACTTT,CASSLEQGALSYNSPLHF
TRBJ2-7,many,TRBD2,TRBV7-2,TGTGCCAGCAGCTTATTGGTGGGACTAGGCATAACCCCCGAGCAGTACTTC,CASSLLVGLGITPEQYF
TRBJ1-6,few,.,TRBV6-4,TGTGCCAGCAGTGAACAGGGCGGTGGTTCACCCCTCCACTTT,CASSEQGGGSPLHF
TRBJ2-2,few,.,TRBV4-1,TGCGCCAGCAGCCAAGATTCCCCTGGGATAACGGGGGGCAAGAGCACCGGGGAGCTGTTTTTT,CASSQDSPGITGGKSTGELFF
TRBJ1-5,few,.,TRBV19,TGTGCCAGTAGTATTGTTACAGTTAGCAATCAGCCCCAGCATTTT,CASSIVTVSNQPQHF
TRBJ1-4,few,TRBD1,TRBV28,TGTGCCAGCAGCTTCACAGGGGGGAATGAAAAACTGTTTTTT,CASSFTGGNEKLFF
TRBJ2-5,few,.,TRBV14,TGTGCCAGCAGCCGGGGGACACTGCAAGAGACCCAGTACTTC,CASSRGTLQETQYF
TRBJ1-1,.,.,TRBV7-9,TGTGCCAGCAGCTGGACGGGGGGGAGCACTGAAGCTTTCTTT,CASSWTGGSTEAFF
TRBJ2-1,few,TRBD1,TRBV6-5,TGTGCCAGCAGTTACGGCACAGGGGGAGGCAATGAGCAGTTCTTC,CASSYGTGGGNEQFF
TRBJ2-7,.,.,TRBV6-5,TGTGCCAGCAGTTACACCCAGACTACCTACGAGCAGTACTTC,CASSYTQTTYEQYF
TRBJ2-7,.,TRBD1,TRBV27,TGTGCCAGCAGCCGACAGGGACCCGGATACGAGCAGTACTTC,CASSRQGPGYEQYF
TRBJ2-3,few,TRBD1,TRBV19,TGTGCCAGTAGTATCGGGACAGGGGGCCCGACAGATACGCAGTATTTT,CASSIGTGGPTDTQYF
TRBJ1-1,.,.,TRBV5-1,TGTGCCAGCAGCAGAAGCCAGGGTGTAACTGAAGCTTTCTTT,CASSRSQGVTEAFF
TRBJ2-5,few,.,TRBV1,TGCACCAGCAGCTGGATTAGCGGGATGAATTTAGAGACCCAGTACTTC,CTSSWISGMNLETQYF
TRBJ1-6,few,.,TRBV30,TGTGCCTGGAGAGGAGACGGGGTAGCCTATAATTCACCCCTCCACTTT,CAWRGDGVAYNSPLHF
TRBJ2-5,few,.,TRBV5-4,TGTGCCAGCAGCTCCGGGGGATGGGAGACCCAGTACTTC,CASSSGGWETQYF
TRBJ1-3,few,TRBD1,TRBV30,TGTGCCAGACAGGGGGCGTCTGGAAACACCATATATTTT,CARQGASGNTIYF
TRBJ1-1,.,TRBD1,TRBV5-1,TGCGCCAGCAGTTTTTGGACAGGGAACACTGAAGCTTTCTTT,CASSFWTGNTEAFF
TRBJ2-6,.,.,TRBV19,TGTGCCAGTAGTATAATAGGCGGCGTCCTGACTTTC,CASSIIGGVLTF
TRBJ2-3,.,TRBD2,TRBV19,TGTGCCAGTAGTTCCCGGACTAGCGGGAGGGCTGCAGATACGCAGTATTTT,CASSSRTSGRAADTQYF
TRBJ2-1,few,TRBD2,TRBV27,TGTGCCAGCAGTGGGACTAGCGGTCCCATGGAGCAGTTCTTC,CASSGTSGPMEQFF
TRBJ1-1,few,TRBD1,TRBV28,TGTGCCAGCAGTCACGGACAGGCGATGAACACTGAAGCTTTCTTT,CASSHGQAMNTEAFF
TRBJ1-1,few,TRBD1,TRBV19,TGTGCCAGTAGTATTGGGACAGGGGGAAGGAACACTGAAGCTTTCTTT,CASSIGTGGRNTEAFF
TRBJ1-2,few,TRBD1,TRBV30,TGTGCCTGGACCAGGGGGAGGTATGGCTACACCTTC,CAWTRGRYGYTF
TRBJ1-1,few,.,TRBV2,TGTGCCAGCAACAGGGATTTGAACACTGAAGCTTTCTTT,CASNRDLNTEAFF
TRBJ1-3,few,.,TRBV13,TGTGCCAGCAGCCCCCCGGGGGGAGGAAACACCATATATTTT,CASSPPGGGNTIYF
TRBJ2-2,few,.,TRBV21-1,TGTGCCAGCAGCAAAGCCCGGACAGGGTTATTCGGGGAGCTGTTTTTT,CASSKARTGLFGELFF
TRBJ1-1,few,.,TRBV10-3,TGTGCCATCAGTGAGCATCCGGGGTATGAAGCTTTCTTT,CAISEHPGYEAFF
TRBJ2-7,.,TRBD1,TRBV28,TGTGCCAGCAGTTTCCGGGACAGACCCTACGAGCAGTACTTC,CASSFRDRPYEQYF
TRBJ2-5,once,TRBD1,TRBV23-1,TGCGCCAGCCCGGTCAGGGGGCCAGAGACTCAGTACTTC,CASPVRGPETQYF
TRBJ2-7,.,TRBD1,TRBV28,TGTGCCAGCAGTCAATGGCGGGACAGGGGGGAATACGAGCAGTACTTC,CASSQWRDRGEYEQYF
TRBJ2-3,few,.,TRBV6-1,TGTGCCAGCACGCCTCGGGTAGAGCCCACGCAGTATTTT,CASTPRVEPTQYF
TRBJ1-1,few,TRBD1,TRBV28,TGTGCCAGCAGTGCCCCGGGACAGGGAACCACTGAAGCTTTCTTT,CASSAPGQGTTEAFF
TRBJ2-1,.,.,TRBV6-6,TGTGCCAGTAAGGCGGTCTCCTACAATGAGCAGTTCTTC,CASKAVSYNEQFF
TRBJ1-1,few,.,TRBV7-9,TGTGCCAGCAGCCCTCCCGTGGGGGGGGTGATTGAAGCTTTCTTT,CASSPPVGGVIEAFF
TRBJ2-3,few,TRBD2,TRBV10-2,TGCGCCACCGCCCTTTTCGGGGGGGCCTCAAGAGATACGCAGTATTTT,CATALFGGASRDTQYF
TRBJ2-5,.,TRBD1,TRBV29-1,TGCAGCGCCCGGACAGGGGGAGGCCCAGAGACCCAGTACTTC,CSARTGGGPETQYF
TRBJ1-3,.,TRBD1,TRBV15,TGTGCCACCGTCCGGGACAGGGCTGGAAACACCATATATTTT,CATVRDRAGNTIYF
TRBJ1-4,.,.,TRBV28,TGTGCCAGCAGCCGCTCCGGGTCAACTAATGAAAAACTGTTTTTT,CASSRSGSTNEKLFF
TRBJ2-3,few,.,TRBV6-5,TGTGCCAGCAGTTACCAGACTAGCACAGATACGCAGTATTTT,CASSYQTSTDTQYF
TRBJ2-7,few,TRBD1,TRBV7-9,TGTGCCAGCAGCTCAGCCGGGACAGGGACCTACGAGCAGTACTTC,CASSSAGTGTYEQYF